This T cell receptor (beta chain) was recovered during a study of shared clonotypes between healthy human individuals (TCRdb year 2020). Study-wide context: The cohort comprised two women and a few men aged 18 to 49 years. For each donor, three plates each were used for CD4 naive and CD4 memory, two plates were used for CD8 naive, and one plate was used for CD8 memory. To estimate repertoire size and how much clonotypes are shared between individuals, the study performed deep sequencing of blood TCR repertoires from a few healthy adults. To increase sequencing depth and limit assay-specific biases, different laboratories used diverse techniques to prepare libraries and sequence TCR repertoires. Each donor's leukapheresis produced roughly between about 0.8 and 10 billion PBMCs. What the work shows at the level of the full study, not this receptor alone: Larger estimated clonotype richness was generally found for naive subsets than for memory subsets. Higher generation probabilities were observed for clonotypes shared by all four sorted-subset donors than for non-shared clonotypes. Pairwise subsampling indicated that sequencing depth was expected to affect the degree of clonotype sharing among donors. Sampling was restricted to blood, and TCR repertoires in tissue are likely to differ from TCR repertoires in blood. When several donors were compared, the shared fraction of clonotypes was 5% to 6.5% for naive CD4, approximately 3.5% for naive CD8, 2% to 2.5% for memory CD4, and less than 0.5% for memory CD8. Incomplete sequencing was indicated by rarefaction of sorted-subset datasets, despite the large sequencing depth. The genetic and exposure-history diversity represented was limited by the small number of donors.

Donors were healthy HIV-negative adults with no recently reported acute infections or vaccinations. Only Caucasian adults living in Nashville, Tennessee, USA were represented among the donors. CD4+ T cells were enriched by magnetic negative selection; naive cells were then positively selected on CD45RA, and the negative fraction formed the memory subset. Blood was obtained by leukapheresis, after which PBMCs were separated by Ficoll-Histopaque density gradient centrifugation and cryopreserved in liquid nitrogen vapor phase. Analytical flow cytometry was used to check the purity and quantity of each magnetically sorted T cell population. From each sorted fraction, genomic DNA was isolated and quantified by UV absorbance on a Nanodrop 2000c. This clone was recorded once. Its binding antigen is unknown. Base qualities are missing; no much larger clone stands one base away. Using the deep immunoSEQ assay, TCR CDR3 regions were amplified from genomic DNA by multiplex PCR. For each cell subset, the extracted genomic DNA was distributed evenly across all wells of several immunoSEQ 96-well plates, and each plate served as one replicate. Each replicate PCR for sorted subsets received around 210 ng genomic DNA, equal to 28,000 or so T cell genomes. The purified libraries were quantified using a Qubit 3.0 fluorometer, sized with a Bioanalyzer 2100, and then quantified again using the KAPA Library Quantification kit. Every immunoSEQ 96-well plate was sequenced on a separate single-read 150-cycle Illumina NextSeq 550 flow cell. The authors processed their data as follows. The immunoSEQ output contained only junctional sequences without quality scores, so filtering could not match that applied to full-length reads. To assign V/J genes and CDR3, sequences were annotated against IMGT germline references using PyIR, a Python wrapper for IgBLAST v1.9. Reads were filtered out if the reads had weak V/J assignments (E-value above 1e-6), no CDR3, stop codons, out-of-frame junctions, or ambiguous translated residues. V3J clonotypes were defined as sequences sharing the same inferred V gene, J gene, and CDR3 amino acid sequence. The percentage overlap between two repertoires was calculated by dividing the number of shared unique clonotypes by the size of the smaller repertoire. Three approaches were used to assess repertoire richness: RTK rarefaction, the Chao1 estimator, and Recon v2.1 estimates of unobserved clonotypes. OLGA was used to compute generation probabilities for all TCRbeta clonotypes that the gDNA method yielded from four donors. The table was pulled from immuneACCESS by TCRdb, which kept in-frame rearrangements only. Such tables lose some clones; where checked, under half of the loss comes from unresolved V genes, and the rest has no known cause. The V and J calls and clone size are taken from that table; D and trimming were inferred from the DNA. This sample gives millions of clones in total; more than 85% of them show up just once. The leading ten clones occupy 0.3% to 0.4% of the sample.

V is clipped by 5 bases and J by 8 bases, and the sequence between their germline boundaries is 24 bases long. For CDR1 and CDR2, the germline V gene (reference sequence) lists MNHEY and SMNVEV. Reading from cysteine to phenylalanine, the CDR3 counts 16 amino acids. This entry keeps only the CDR3 DNA: 48 bases, framed from base 1. The sequenced sample was naive CD4+ T cells from PBMCs. The sample's cell subset or site label is to be understood as: CD45RA+ positively selected. The origin of this receptor is a man between 18 and 35 years old in good health. Some clones in this sample may be carry-over from other donors' samples. The chain was built from TRBV27 and TRBJ1-1; the D gene is perhaps TRBD1, on 5 matching bases. CDR3 reads: CASSTTGLSWSGEAFF. The nucleotides are TGTGCCAGCAGTACAACGGGACTTTCATGGAGCGGAGAAGCTTTCTTT.